These T cell receptor beta chains were read from a single sample in a study of glioma-infiltrating T cells. Via MiXCR, TCRdb re-called the multiplex PCR reads, giving one row per CDR3 protein. The table lists fewer than 110,000 distinct CDR3 sequences, around 31% of them singletons. The sample consisted of glioma tissue, nonneoplastic brain tissue, or PBMCs (not recorded which). The source of these receptors is a human donor with low-grade glioma or glioblastoma, undergoing nonglioma brain surgery, or in good health (not recorded which). CDR3s include the opening cysteine and the closing phenylalanine or tryptophan. A D gene is named only where the DNA matches it firmly. Clone size appears in some rows only: once, few, many, or a class for an expanded clone.

clone_size: NA
j_call: TRBJ2-1
cdr3_length: 16
d_call: TRBD2
v_call: TRBV7-2
cdr3_aa: CASSPPGLAGGIEQFF
cdr3_nt: TGTGCCAGCAGCCCGCCGGGACTAGCGGGAGGGATCGAGCAGTTCTTC

clone_size: many
j_call: TRBJ2-1
cdr3_length: 14
d_call: NA
v_call: TRBV24-1
cdr3_aa: CATSATSSYNEQFF
cdr3_nt: TGTGCCACCAGTGCAACATCCTCCTACAATGAGCAGTTCTTC

clone_size: NA
j_call: TRBJ2-6
cdr3_length: 14
d_call: NA
v_call: TRBV28
cdr3_aa: CASNVRAGANVLTF
cdr3_nt: TGTGCCAGCAACGTTAGGGCTGGGGCCAACGTCCTGACTTTC

clone_size: many
j_call: TRBJ2-3
cdr3_length: 15
d_call: TRBD1
v_call: TRBV6-1
cdr3_aa: CASSEIGGPKDTQYF
cdr3_nt: TGTGCCAGCAGTGAAATAGGGGGCCCTAAAGATACGCAGTATTTT

clone_size: NA
j_call: TRBJ2-5
cdr3_length: 14
d_call: NA
v_call: TRBV12-3/TRBV12-4
cdr3_aa: CASSPTWGSGAQYF
cdr3_nt: TGTGCCAGCAGTCCGACATGGGGCTCGGGAGCCCAGTACTTC

clone_size: NA
j_call: TRBJ1-5
cdr3_length: 15
d_call: TRBD1
v_call: TRBV28
cdr3_aa: CASSPSGQECQPQHF
cdr3_nt: TGCGCCAGCAGTCCCTCGGGACAGGAATGTCAGCCCCAGCATTTT

clone_size: few
j_call: TRBJ1-2
cdr3_length: 14
d_call: NA
v_call: TRBV9
cdr3_aa: CASSVDSRYYGYTF
cdr3_nt: TGTGCCAGCAGCGTAGACAGTCGATACTATGGCTACACCTTC

clone_size: many
j_call: TRBJ2-1
cdr3_length: 15
d_call: TRBD2
v_call: TRBV6-1
cdr3_aa: CASSLAGGPYNEQFF
cdr3_nt: TGTGCCAGCAGCTTAGCGGGGGGGCCTTACAATGAGCAGTTCTTC

clone_size: NA
j_call: TRBJ1-5
cdr3_length: 14
d_call: NA
v_call: TRBV2
cdr3_aa: CASRARVSNQPQHF
cdr3_nt: TGTGCCAGCAGGGCCAGGGTTAGCAATCAGCCCCAGCATTTT

clone_size: few
j_call: TRBJ2-7
cdr3_length: 14
d_call: TRBD1
v_call: TRBV7-9
cdr3_aa: CASSPGTETYEQYF
cdr3_nt: TGTGCCAGCAGTCCCGGGACAGAGACCTACGAGCAGTACTTC

clone_size: few
j_call: TRBJ1-2
cdr3_length: 14
d_call: TRBD1
v_call: TRBV7-6
cdr3_aa: CASSPRTGSDGYTF
cdr3_nt: TGTGCCAGCAGTCCACGGACAGGATCGGATGGCTACACCTTC

clone_size: NA
j_call: TRBJ1-4
cdr3_length: 13
d_call: NA
v_call: TRBV30
cdr3_aa: CAWSVSGNEKLFF
cdr3_nt: TGTGCCTGGAGTGTATCAGGGAATGAAAAACTGTTTTTT

clone_size: few
j_call: TRBJ2-7
cdr3_length: 15
d_call: TRBD1
v_call: TRBV7-3
cdr3_aa: CASSLTVTGSYEQYF
cdr3_nt: TGTGCCAGCAGCTTAACGGTGACAGGGTCCTACGAGCAGTACTTC

clone_size: NA
j_call: TRBJ1-2
cdr3_length: 14
d_call: TRBD1
v_call: TRBV2
cdr3_aa: CARSEFGQAYGYTF
cdr3_nt: TGTGCTAGAAGTGAATTCGGACAGGCCTATGGCTACACCTTC

clone_size: many
j_call: TRBJ1-5
cdr3_length: 14
d_call: TRBD1
v_call: TRBV27
cdr3_aa: CASSLGTGDQPQHF
cdr3_nt: TGTGCCAGCAGTCTAGGGACAGGGGATCAGCCCCAGCATTTT

clone_size: NA
j_call: TRBJ2-5
cdr3_length: 13
d_call: NA
v_call: TRBV19
cdr3_aa: CASAWGGQETQYF
cdr3_nt: TGTGCCAGCGCGTGGGGAGGACAAGAGACCCAGTACTTC

clone_size: few
j_call: TRBJ2-4
cdr3_length: 17
d_call: NA
v_call: TRBV7-3
cdr3_aa: CASSLIGRGVAKNIQYF
cdr3_nt: TGTGCCAGCAGCTTAATTGGTCGGGGCGTAGCCAAAAACATTCAGTACTTC

clone_size: many
j_call: TRBJ2-3
cdr3_length: 16
d_call: TRBD2
v_call: TRBV10-3
cdr3_aa: CAISDTSGGFPDTQYF
cdr3_nt: TGTGCCATCAGTGACACTAGCGGGGGGTTCCCAGATACGCAGTATTTT

clone_size: many
j_call: TRBJ2-6
cdr3_length: 17
d_call: TRBD2
v_call: TRBV24-1
cdr3_aa: CATTDQGLNSGANVLTF
cdr3_nt: TGTGCCACCACTGACCAGGGACTAAACTCTGGGGCCAACGTCCTGACTTTC

clone_size: many
j_call: TRBJ1-2
cdr3_length: 16
d_call: TRBD1
v_call: TRBV3-1
cdr3_aa: CASSQSPQGRIYGYTF
cdr3_nt: TGTGCCAGCAGCCAATCCCCACAGGGGCGCATCTATGGCTACACCTTC

clone_size: many
j_call: TRBJ1-2
cdr3_length: 12
d_call: NA
v_call: TRBV27
cdr3_aa: CASSWDGYGYTF
cdr3_nt: TGTGCCAGCAGTTGGGACGGATATGGCTACACCTTC

clone_size: many
j_call: TRBJ2-7
cdr3_length: 13
d_call: NA
v_call: TRBV7-2
cdr3_aa: CASSFQQAYEQYF
cdr3_nt: TGTGCCAGCAGCTTCCAACAAGCCTACGAGCAGTACTTC

clone_size: many
j_call: TRBJ2-5
cdr3_length: 15
d_call: TRBD2
v_call: TRBV28
cdr3_aa: CASSFSGGGGQTQYF
cdr3_nt: TGTGCCAGCAGTTTTTCCGGGGGGGGAGGACAGACCCAGTACTTC

clone_size: few
j_call: TRBJ2-2
cdr3_length: 16
d_call: NA
v_call: TRBV4-3
cdr3_aa: CASSRRPGANTGELFF
cdr3_nt: TGCGCCAGCAGCCGTCGCCCAGGCGCGAACACCGGGGAGCTGTTTTTT

clone_size: many
j_call: TRBJ2-2
cdr3_length: 17
d_call: TRBD1
v_call: TRBV15
cdr3_aa: CATSRVGRTGATGELFF
cdr3_nt: TGTGCCACCAGCAGAGTCGGGAGGACAGGGGCCACCGGGGAGCTGTTTTTT

clone_size: NA
j_call: TRBJ2-3
cdr3_length: 13
d_call: NA
v_call: TRBV7-9
cdr3_aa: CDSRLTGLDTQYF
cdr3_nt: TGTGACAGCCGCTTAACGGGTCTAGATACGCAGTATTTT

clone_size: NA
j_call: TRBJ2-3
cdr3_length: 13
d_call: NA
v_call: TRBV7-9
cdr3_aa: CASSLVQIDTQYF
cdr3_nt: TGTGCCAGCAGCTTAGTTCAGATAGATACGCAGTATTTT

clone_size: NA
j_call: TRBJ2-5
cdr3_length: 13
d_call: NA
v_call: TRBV2
cdr3_aa: CASSVLAQETQYF
cdr3_nt: TGTGCCAGCAGTGTACTAGCCCAAGAGACCCAGTACTTC

clone_size: many
j_call: TRBJ1-1
cdr3_length: 14
d_call: TRBD1
v_call: TRBV20-1
cdr3_aa: CSARVLGGAEEAFF
cdr3_nt: TGCAGTGCTAGAGTTCTAGGGGGCGCGGAGGAAGCTTTCTTT

clone_size: many
j_call: TRBJ2-1
cdr3_length: 15
d_call: TRBD2
v_call: TRBV27
cdr3_aa: CASRGYGGFYNEQFF
cdr3_nt: TGTGCCAGCAGGGGATACGGGGGGTTTTACAATGAGCAGTTCTTC

clone_size: few
j_call: TRBJ1-6
cdr3_length: 13
d_call: NA
v_call: TRBV7-2
cdr3_aa: CASSRGELTPLHF
cdr3_nt: TGTGCCAGCAGCCGAGGCGAGCTGACACCCCTCCACTTT

clone_size: NA
j_call: TRBJ1-5
cdr3_length: 14
d_call: NA
v_call: TRBV7-9
cdr3_aa: CASSRREGYQLQHF
cdr3_nt: TGTGCCAGCAGCCGCAGGGAGGGGTATCAGCTCCAGCATTTT

clone_size: NA
j_call: TRBJ2-3
cdr3_length: 16
d_call: TRBD2
v_call: TRBV7-9
cdr3_aa: CASSPSTSERADTQYF
cdr3_nt: TGTGCCAGCAGCCCATCAACTAGCGAGAGGGCAGATACGCAGTATTTT

clone_size: many
j_call: TRBJ2-1
cdr3_length: 14
d_call: NA
v_call: TRBV20-1
cdr3_aa: CSAPAEPPGNEQFF
cdr3_nt: TGCAGTGCGCCCGCGGAGCCGCCCGGAAATGAGCAGTTCTTC

clone_size: NA
j_call: TRBJ2-3
cdr3_length: 14
d_call: TRBD1
v_call: TRBV10-3
cdr3_aa: CASAGTGVIDTQYF
cdr3_nt: TGTGCCAGCGCCGGGACAGGGGTTATAGATACGCAGTATTTT

clone_size: NA
j_call: TRBJ2-3
cdr3_length: 15
d_call: TRBD2
v_call: TRBV12-3/TRBV12-4
cdr3_aa: CASSGTSGGAYTQYF
cdr3_nt: TGTGCCAGCAGTGGGACTAGCGGGGGGGCGTATACGCAGTATTTT

clone_size: many
j_call: TRBJ2-3
cdr3_length: 16
d_call: NA
v_call: TRBV20-1
cdr3_aa: CSAPLHGTPSTDTQYF
cdr3_nt: TGCAGTGCTCCCCTCCATGGCACCCCTAGCACAGATACGCAGTATTTT

clone_size: many
j_call: TRBJ1-2
cdr3_length: 14
d_call: TRBD1
v_call: TRBV6-1
cdr3_aa: CASSPGQGTYGYTF
cdr3_nt: TGTGCCAGCAGTCCGGGACAGGGGACCTATGGCTACACCTTC

clone_size: few
j_call: TRBJ1-1
cdr3_length: 14
d_call: NA
v_call: TRBV7-2
cdr3_aa: CASSLGGFNTEAFF
cdr3_nt: TGTGCCAGCAGCTTAGGAGGGTTCAACACTGAAGCTTTCTTT

clone_size: many
j_call: TRBJ2-3
cdr3_length: 14
d_call: NA
v_call: TRBV6-2/TRBV6-3
cdr3_aa: CASSLRGLTDTQYF
cdr3_nt: TGTGCCAGCAGTTTGCGGGGCCTCACAGATACGCAGTATTTT

clone_size: many
j_call: TRBJ1-1
cdr3_length: 13
d_call: NA
v_call: TRBV14
cdr3_aa: CASSQVLYTEAFF
cdr3_nt: TGTGCCAGCAGCCAAGTGCTCTACACTGAAGCTTTCTTT

clone_size: NA
j_call: TRBJ1-5
cdr3_length: 14
d_call: NA
v_call: TRBV24-1
cdr3_aa: CATSARSSHQPQHF
cdr3_nt: TGTGCCACCAGTGCAAGGAGCTCCCATCAGCCCCAGCATTTT

clone_size: many
j_call: TRBJ1-1
cdr3_length: 14
d_call: NA
v_call: TRBV7-8
cdr3_aa: CASSLVGQNTEAFF
cdr3_nt: TGTGCCAGCAGCTTAGTTGGGCAGAACACTGAAGCTTTCTTT

clone_size: NA
j_call: TRBJ2-5
cdr3_length: 13
d_call: TRBD2
v_call: TRBV2
cdr3_aa: CATSGTPPETQYF
cdr3_nt: TGTGCCACCAGCGGGACCCCGCCAGAGACCCAGTACTTC

clone_size: NA
j_call: TRBJ2-5
cdr3_length: 15
d_call: NA
v_call: TRBV7-2
cdr3_aa: CASSLSRGVQETQYF
cdr3_nt: TGTGCCAGCAGTTTGTCTCGGGGAGTTCAAGAGACCCAGTACTTC

clone_size: many
j_call: TRBJ1-5
cdr3_length: 20
d_call: NA
v_call: TRBV20-1
cdr3_aa: CSARDLWSIRDPGAGQPQHF
cdr3_nt: TGCAGTGCTAGAGATCTTTGGAGTATCCGGGACCCTGGGGCGGGGCAGCCCCAGCATTTT

clone_size: many
j_call: TRBJ1-5
cdr3_length: 14
d_call: NA
v_call: TRBV12-3/TRBV12-4
cdr3_aa: CASSLSSLNQPQHF
cdr3_nt: TGTGCCAGCAGTTTATCATCCTTAAATCAGCCCCAGCATTTT

clone_size: few
j_call: TRBJ2-3
cdr3_length: 17
d_call: NA
v_call: TRBV6-2/TRBV6-3
cdr3_aa: CASSSLFRDLNTDTQYF
cdr3_nt: TGTGCCAGCAGTTCTCTATTCCGAGATTTAAACACAGATACGCAGTATTTT

clone_size: many
j_call: TRBJ2-2
cdr3_length: 16
d_call: NA
v_call: TRBV11-2
cdr3_aa: CASSADRAGNTGELFF
cdr3_nt: TGTGCCAGCAGCGCAGACAGAGCGGGCAACACCGGGGAGCTGTTTTTT

clone_size: many
j_call: TRBJ2-2
cdr3_length: 16
d_call: NA
v_call: TRBV6-1
cdr3_aa: CASRTSGDPNTGELFF
cdr3_nt: TGTGCCAGCAGGACCTCAGGGGACCCGAACACCGGGGAGCTGTTTTTT

clone_size: NA
j_call: TRBJ2-7
cdr3_length: 16
d_call: NA
v_call: TRBV6-5
cdr3_aa: CASSTPVQGMPYEQYF
cdr3_nt: TGTGCCAGCAGTACCCCCGTACAGGGAATGCCCTACGAGCAGTACTTC

clone_size: many
j_call: TRBJ2-1
cdr3_length: 15
d_call: NA
v_call: TRBV4-3
cdr3_aa: CASSQGEGGFIEQFF
cdr3_nt: TGCGCCAGCAGCCAAGGGGAGGGGGGGTTCATTGAGCAGTTCTTC

clone_size: many
j_call: TRBJ2-5
cdr3_length: 14
d_call: NA
v_call: TRBV6-6
cdr3_aa: CASSYSTAKETQYF
cdr3_nt: TGTGCCAGCAGTTACTCGACAGCAAAGGAGACCCAGTACTTC

clone_size: many
j_call: TRBJ1-4
cdr3_length: 15
d_call: NA
v_call: TRBV6-6
cdr3_aa: CASSYKQAENEKLFF
cdr3_nt: TGTGCCAGCAGTTACAAGCAAGCAGAGAATGAAAAACTGTTTTTT

clone_size: NA
j_call: TRBJ2-7
cdr3_length: 16
d_call: TRBD2
v_call: TRBV7-2
cdr3_aa: CASSFFGTSGAYEHYF
cdr3_nt: TGTGCCAGCAGCTTCTTTGGGACTAGCGGGGCCTACGAGCATTACTTC